This T cell receptor (beta chain) was documented in a study of response to subunit inactivated influenza vaccine. The study, taken as a whole, reports: A suggestion made by the authors is that each seasonal influenza vaccination recruits few new T cells.

TCRdb processed the RT-PCR reads anew with MiXCR; each CDR3 protein has one entry. This sample has about 780,000 distinct CDR3 sequences; less than 20% occur once, and the top ten carry 11%. The table lists this clonotype with a few counts. The target antigen is unknown. V was clipped by 5 bases and J by 1 base, with 16 bases between them. CDR3 length: 15 residues. The V gene's germline CDR1 is DFQATT and CDR2 SNEGSKA (reference sequence). V usage is TRBV20-1 and J usage is TRBJ2-3; D may be TRBD1 (6 bases). This TCR was sampled from a man aged 45-65 years who received an inactivated influenza vaccine. The sample here was PBMCs from blood, taken more than 4 days after vaccination. The CDR3 here is CSAPVQGSGTDTQYF. CDR3 sequence (DNA): TGCAGTGCTCCCGTACAGGGTTCGGGCACAGATACGCAGTATTTT.